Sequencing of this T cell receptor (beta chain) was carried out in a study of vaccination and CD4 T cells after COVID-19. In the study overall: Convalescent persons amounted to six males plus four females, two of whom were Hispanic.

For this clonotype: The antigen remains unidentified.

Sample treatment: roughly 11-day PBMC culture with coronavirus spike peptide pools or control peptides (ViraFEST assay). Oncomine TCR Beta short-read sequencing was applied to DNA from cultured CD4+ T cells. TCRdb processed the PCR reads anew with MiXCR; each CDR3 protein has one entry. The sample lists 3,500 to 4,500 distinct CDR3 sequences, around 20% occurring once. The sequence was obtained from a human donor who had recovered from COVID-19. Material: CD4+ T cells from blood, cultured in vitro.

In DNA, the CDR3 is TGTGCCAGCAGCTTGATGGACACCGGGGAGCTGTTTTTT. This translates into CASSLMDTGELFF. The rearrangement links TRBV5-6 to TRBJ2-2; D is unclear. The germline V gene encodes CDR1 SGHDT and CDR2 YYEEEE. This CDR3 is built from 13 residues. V was pared by 1 base and J by 3 bases, with 4 bases between. Based on the CDR3 plus reference TRBV5-6 and TRBJ2-2, the full variable domain is DAGVTQSPTHLIKTRGQQVTLRCSPKSGHDTVSWYQQALGQGPQFIFQYYEEEERQRGNFPDRFSGHQFPNYSSELNVNALLLGDSALYLCASSLMDTGELFFGEGSRLTVL.